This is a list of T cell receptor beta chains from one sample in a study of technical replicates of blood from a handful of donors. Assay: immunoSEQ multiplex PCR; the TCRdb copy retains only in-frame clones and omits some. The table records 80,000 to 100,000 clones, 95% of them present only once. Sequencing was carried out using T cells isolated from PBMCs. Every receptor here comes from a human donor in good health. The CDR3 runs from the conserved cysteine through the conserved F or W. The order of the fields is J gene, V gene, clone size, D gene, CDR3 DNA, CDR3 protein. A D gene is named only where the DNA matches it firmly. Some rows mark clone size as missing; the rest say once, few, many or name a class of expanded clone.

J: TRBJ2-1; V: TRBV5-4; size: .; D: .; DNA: TGTGCCAGCAGCTTGTTGGCGGCGTCCTACAATGAGCAGTTCTTC; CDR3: CASSLLAASYNEQFF
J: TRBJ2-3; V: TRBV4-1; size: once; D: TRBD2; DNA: TGCGCCAGCAGCCAAGTACGTAGCGGGGGGGCCGAGAGGGTGCAGTATTTT; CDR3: CASSQVRSGGAERVQYF
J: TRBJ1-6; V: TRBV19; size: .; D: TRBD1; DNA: TGTGCCAGTAGTATGGGGGCCCCGGGACAGTATAATTCACCCCTCCACTTT; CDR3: CASSMGAPGQYNSPLHF
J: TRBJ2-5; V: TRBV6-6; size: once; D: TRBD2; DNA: TGTGCCAGCAGTTACTTAACCGGGACTAGCGAAGAGACCCAGTACTTC; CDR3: CASSYLTGTSEETQYF
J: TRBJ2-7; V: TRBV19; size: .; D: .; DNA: TGTGCCAGTAGTTCGAGGCCTACAACCTACGAGCAGTACTTC; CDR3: CASSSRPTTYEQYF
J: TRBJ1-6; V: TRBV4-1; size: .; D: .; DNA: TGCGCCAGCAGGCCCGTGCCTGTAACAGGGCCAAACAATTCACCCCTCCACTTT; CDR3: CASRPVPVTGPNNSPLHF
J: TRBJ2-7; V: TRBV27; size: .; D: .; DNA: TGTGCCAGCAGTTCCCCAGGGTCTCGCGAGCAGTACTTC; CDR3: CASSSPGSREQYF
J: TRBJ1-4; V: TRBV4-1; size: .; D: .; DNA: TGCGCCAGCAGCTCACCCGGGATCCTTAATGAAAAACTGTTTTTT; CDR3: CASSSPGILNEKLFF
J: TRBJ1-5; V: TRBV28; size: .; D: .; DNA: TGTGCCAGCAGTTTTTTCGGCACGGGACACTTTAGCAATCAGCCCCAGCATTTT; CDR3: CASSFFGTGHFSNQPQHF
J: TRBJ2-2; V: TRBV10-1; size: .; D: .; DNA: TGCGCCACTTCAACAGGATTTGCCGGGGAGCTGTTTTTT; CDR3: CATSTGFAGELFF
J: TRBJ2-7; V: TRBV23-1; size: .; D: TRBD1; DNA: TGCGCCAGCAGTCAGTCCGTTGACAGGGCCCTCGAGCAGTACTTC; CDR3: CASSQSVDRALEQYF
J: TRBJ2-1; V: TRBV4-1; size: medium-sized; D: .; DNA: TGCGCCAGCAGCCAAGATTCCGGCAATGAGCAGTTCTTC; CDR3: CASSQDSGNEQFF
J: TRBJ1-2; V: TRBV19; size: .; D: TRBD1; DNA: TGTGCCAGTACCACGGGACAGGGAAACGGCTACACCTTC; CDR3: CASTTGQGNGYTF
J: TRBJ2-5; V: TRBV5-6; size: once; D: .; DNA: TGTGCCAGCAGCCGACCCGGGACTCGGGAGACCCAGTACTTC; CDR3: CASSRPGTRETQYF
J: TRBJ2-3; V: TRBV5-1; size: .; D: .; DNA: TGCGCCAGCAGCTCTCGGGATTCAACAGATACGCAGTATTTT; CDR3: CASSSRDSTDTQYF
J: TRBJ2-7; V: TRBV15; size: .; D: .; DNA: TGTGCCACCAGCAAGGAGGTATCCTCCTACGAGCAGTACTTC; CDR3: CATSKEVSSYEQYF
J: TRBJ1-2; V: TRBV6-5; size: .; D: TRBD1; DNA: TGTGCCAGCAGTCTCTACAGGGGCGGGTACTATGGCTACACCTTC; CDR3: CASSLYRGGYYGYTF
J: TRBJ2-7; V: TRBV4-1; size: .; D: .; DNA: TGCGCCAGCAGCCAAGATCCGGTCCCGAGCACCTACGAGCAGTACTTC; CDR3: CASSQDPVPSTYEQYF
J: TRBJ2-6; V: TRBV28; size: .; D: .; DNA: TGTGCCAGCAGTTTTTCTCGCGGACAGCCGGGGGCCAACGTCCTGACTTTC; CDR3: CASSFSRGQPGANVLTF
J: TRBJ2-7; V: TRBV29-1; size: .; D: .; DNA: TGCAGCGTCCAACCCCGGGGTGGAGAGGGCGAGCAGTACTTC; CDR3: CSVQPRGGEGEQYF
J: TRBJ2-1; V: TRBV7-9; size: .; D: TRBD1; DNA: TGTGCCAGCAGCTTATGTTTGGGACAGGGGTTTTGTGAGCAGTTCTTC; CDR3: CASSLCLGQGFCEQFF
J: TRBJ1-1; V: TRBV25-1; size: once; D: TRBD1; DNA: TGTGCCAGCAGTGACTACAGGGGACCTGAAGCTTTCTTT; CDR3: CASSDYRGPEAFF
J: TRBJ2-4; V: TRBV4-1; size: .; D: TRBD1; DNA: TGCGCCAGCAGCCAAAACCCGGGACAGGAAAACATTCAGTACTTC; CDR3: CASSQNPGQENIQYF
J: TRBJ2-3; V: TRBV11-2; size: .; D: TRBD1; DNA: TGTGCCAGCAGCTTAGCCGGACAGGGGTCAGATACGCAGTATTTT; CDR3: CASSLAGQGSDTQYF
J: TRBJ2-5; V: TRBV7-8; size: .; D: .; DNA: TGTGCCAGCAGCGACCGGGACACCAAAGAGACCCAGTACTTC; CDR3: CASSDRDTKETQYF
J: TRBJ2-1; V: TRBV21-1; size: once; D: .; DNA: TGTGCCAGCAGCATTGGCAGACGGGCGGGGGCGGAAAATGAGCAGTTCTTC; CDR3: CASSIGRRAGAENEQFF
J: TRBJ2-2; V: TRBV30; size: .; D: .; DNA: TGTGCGGGGAGAGGGGGGGGCACCGGGGAGCTGTTTTTT; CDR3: CAGRGGGTGELFF
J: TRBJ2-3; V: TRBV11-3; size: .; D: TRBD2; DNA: TGTGCCAGCAGCTTCCCCTCAGCGGGGGGTCCCACAGATACGCAGTATTTT; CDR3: CASSFPSAGGPTDTQYF
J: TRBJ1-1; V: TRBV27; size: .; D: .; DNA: TGTGCCAGCAGTTTAGCGGGGGCCCTGAACACTGAAGCTTTCTTT; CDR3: CASSLAGALNTEAFF
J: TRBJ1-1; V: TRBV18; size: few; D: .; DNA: TGTGCCAGCTCACCACCGGGGAGCGAAAGGTGTTTCTTT; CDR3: CASSPPGSERCFF
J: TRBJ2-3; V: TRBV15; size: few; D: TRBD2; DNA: TGTGCCACCAGCAGGGGAACTAGCGTAGGCACAGATACGCAGTATTTT; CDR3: CATSRGTSVGTDTQYF
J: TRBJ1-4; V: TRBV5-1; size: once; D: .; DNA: TGCGCCAGCAGCCCCTGGGAGGGCGAAAAACTGTTTTTT; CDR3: CASSPWEGEKLFF
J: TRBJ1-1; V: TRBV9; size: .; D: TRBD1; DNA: TGTGCCAGCAGCCCTCAGGGGGGGGACAGGGGGCCCACTGAAGCTTTCTTT; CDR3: CASSPQGGDRGPTEAFF
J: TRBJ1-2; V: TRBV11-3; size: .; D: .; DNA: TGTGCCAGCAGCTTAGATGTTGGGCAGTCAGATGGCTACACCTTC; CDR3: CASSLDVGQSDGYTF
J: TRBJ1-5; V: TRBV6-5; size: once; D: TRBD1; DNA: TGTGCCAGCAGGGACAGGGGGCAGCCCCAGCATTTT; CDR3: CASRDRGQPQHF
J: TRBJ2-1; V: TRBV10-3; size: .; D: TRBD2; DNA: TGTGCCATCAACCCCGGGACTAGCGGGAGCAATGAGCAGTTCTTC; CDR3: CAINPGTSGSNEQFF
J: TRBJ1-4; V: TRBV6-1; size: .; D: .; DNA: TGTGCCAGCAGTGAGGCTCGGGCAACTAATGAAAAACTGTTTTTT; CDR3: CASSEARATNEKLFF
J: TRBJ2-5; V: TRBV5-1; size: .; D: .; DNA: TGCGCCAGCAGCTTGGCCTCCACTAGCCAAGAGACCCAGTACTTC; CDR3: CASSLASTSQETQYF
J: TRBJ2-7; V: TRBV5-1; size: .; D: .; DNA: TGCGCCAGCAGCTTGGGACAGGTAGTCTACGAGCAGTACTTC; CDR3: CASSLGQVVYEQYF
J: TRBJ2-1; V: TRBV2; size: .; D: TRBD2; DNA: TGTGCCAGCAGTGGACTAGCGGGAGGAGGTGAGCAGTTCTTC; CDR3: CASSGLAGGGEQFF